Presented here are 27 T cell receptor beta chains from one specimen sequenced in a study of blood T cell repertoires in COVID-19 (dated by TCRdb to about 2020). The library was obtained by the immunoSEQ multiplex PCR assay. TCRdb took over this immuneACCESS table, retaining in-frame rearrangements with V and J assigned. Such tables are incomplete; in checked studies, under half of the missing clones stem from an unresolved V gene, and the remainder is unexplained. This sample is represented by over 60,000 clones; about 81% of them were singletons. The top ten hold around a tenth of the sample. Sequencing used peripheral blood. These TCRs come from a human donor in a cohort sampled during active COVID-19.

The DNA of the CDR3 is TGTGCCAGTAGTCCGTCAGGACAAGGAAACACCATATATTTT. The encoded protein is CASSPSGQGNTIYF. The rearrangement joins TRBV19 to TRBJ1-3; D might be TRBD1 (5 bases). V lost 5 bases and J lost 4, with 12 bases in between. CDR3 length equals 14 residues. The V gene's germline CDR1 is LNHDA and CDR2 SQIVND (reference sequence).

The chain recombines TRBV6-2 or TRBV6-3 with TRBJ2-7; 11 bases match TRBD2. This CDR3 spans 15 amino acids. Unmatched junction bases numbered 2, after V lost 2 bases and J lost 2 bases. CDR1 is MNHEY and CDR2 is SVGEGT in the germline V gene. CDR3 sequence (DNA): TGTGCCAGCAGTTACCTAGCGGGGGGACCCTACGAGCAGTACTTC. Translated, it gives CASSYLAGGPYEQYF.

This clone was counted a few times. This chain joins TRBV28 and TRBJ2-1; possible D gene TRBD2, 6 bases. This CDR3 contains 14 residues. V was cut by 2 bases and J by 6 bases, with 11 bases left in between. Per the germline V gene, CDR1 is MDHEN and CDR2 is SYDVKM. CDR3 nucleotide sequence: TGTGCCAGCAGTTTAGATAGGGGACTCAATGAGCAGTTCTTC. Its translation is CASSLDRGLNEQFF.

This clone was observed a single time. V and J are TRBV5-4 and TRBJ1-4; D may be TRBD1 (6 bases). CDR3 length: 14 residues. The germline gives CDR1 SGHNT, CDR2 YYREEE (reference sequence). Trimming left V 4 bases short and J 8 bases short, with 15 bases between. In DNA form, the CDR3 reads TGTGCCAGCAGCCTAGGGGGAGTTCGGGAAAAACTGTTTTTT. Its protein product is CASSLGGVREKLFF.

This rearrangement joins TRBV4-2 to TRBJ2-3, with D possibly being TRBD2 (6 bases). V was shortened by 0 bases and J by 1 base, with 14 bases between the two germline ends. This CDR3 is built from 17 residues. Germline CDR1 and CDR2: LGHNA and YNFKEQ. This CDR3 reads CASSQDRPGVGTDTQYF. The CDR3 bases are TGTGCCAGCAGCCAAGATCGCCCGGGGGTCGGCACAGATACGCAGTATTTT.

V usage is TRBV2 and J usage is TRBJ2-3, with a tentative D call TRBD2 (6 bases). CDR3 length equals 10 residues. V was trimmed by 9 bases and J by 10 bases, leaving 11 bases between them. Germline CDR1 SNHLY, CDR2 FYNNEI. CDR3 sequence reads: CARGGVSQYF. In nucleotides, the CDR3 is TGTGCCAGGGGGGGTGTATCGCAGTATTTT.

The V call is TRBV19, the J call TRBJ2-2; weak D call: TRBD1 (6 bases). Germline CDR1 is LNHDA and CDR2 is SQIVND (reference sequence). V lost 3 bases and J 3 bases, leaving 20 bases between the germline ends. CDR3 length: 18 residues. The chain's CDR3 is CASSMVADSYLHTGELFF. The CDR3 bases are TGTGCCAGTAGTATGGTTGCGGACAGCTATTTACACACCGGGGAGCTGTTTTTT.

In nucleotides, the CDR3 is TGCGCCAGCAGCCAGGCCGGGACAGGTCGATATAATTCACCCCTCCACTTT. Translation gives CASSQAGTGRYNSPLHF. This sequence joins TRBV4-1 and TRBJ1-6; TRBD1 matches at 8 bases. The CDR3 contains 17 residues. J gave up 4 bases and V 3 bases, and 8 bases lay outside the gene matches. Per germline, CDR1 MGHRA and CDR2 YSYEKL.

CDR3 DNA: TGCAGCCCGAGAGAGACCCAGTACTTC. It encodes CSPRETQYF. The V and J genes are TRBV29-1 and TRBJ2-5; D is unresolved. Between the trimmed V and J ends, which lost 8 bases and 4 bases, there was a span of 5 bases. The CDR3 loop spans 9 amino acids. The germline V gene has CDR1 SQVTM and CDR2 ANQGSEA.

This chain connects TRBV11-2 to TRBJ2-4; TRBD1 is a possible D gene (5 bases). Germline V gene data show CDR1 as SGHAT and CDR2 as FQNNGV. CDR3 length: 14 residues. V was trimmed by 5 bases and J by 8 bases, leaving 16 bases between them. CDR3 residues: CASSAPKQGYIQYF. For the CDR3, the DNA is TGTGCCAGCAGCGCGCCTAAGCAGGGATACATTCAGTACTTC.

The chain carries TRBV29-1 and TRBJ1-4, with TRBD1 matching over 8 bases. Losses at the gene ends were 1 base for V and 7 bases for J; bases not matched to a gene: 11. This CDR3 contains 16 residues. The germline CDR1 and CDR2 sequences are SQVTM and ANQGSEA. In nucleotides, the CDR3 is TGCAGCGTTGAAGTTCTCAGTGACAGGGGAAGTGAAAAACTGTTTTTT. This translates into CSVEVLSDRGSEKLFF.

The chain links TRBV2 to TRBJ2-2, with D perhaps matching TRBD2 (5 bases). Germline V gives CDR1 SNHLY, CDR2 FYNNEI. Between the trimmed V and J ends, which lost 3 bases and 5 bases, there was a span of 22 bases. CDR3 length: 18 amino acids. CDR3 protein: CASSEEAEAYYWTGELFF. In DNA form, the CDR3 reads TGTGCCAGCAGTGAGGAGGCAGAGGCCTATTATTGGACCGGGGAGCTGTTTTTT.

The CDR3: CASSLGSLAGGSTDTQYF. CDR3 DNA: TGCGCCAGCAGCTTGGGATCGCTAGCGGGAGGTAGCACAGATACGCAGTATTTT. The chain recombines TRBV5-1 with TRBJ2-3; 11 bases are shared with TRBD2. The germline CDR1 and CDR2 sequences are SGHRS and YFSETQ. CDR3 length: 18 residues. Unmatched junction bases numbered 6, after V lost 0 bases and J lost 0 bases. Full variable domain (remainder filled in from reference TRBV5-1 and TRBJ2-3): KAGVTQTPRYLIKTRGQQVTLSCSPISGHRSVSWYQQTPGQGLQFLFEYFSETQRNKGNFPGRFSGRQFSNSRSEMNVSTLELGDSALYLCASSLGSLAGGSTDTQYFGPGTRLTVL.

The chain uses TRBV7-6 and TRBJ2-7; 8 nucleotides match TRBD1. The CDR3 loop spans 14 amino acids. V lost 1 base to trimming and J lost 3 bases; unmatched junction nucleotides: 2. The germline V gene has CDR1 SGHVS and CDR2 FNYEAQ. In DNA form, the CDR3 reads TGTGCCAGCAGCTTAGAACAGGGGGTCTACGAGCAGTACTTC. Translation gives CASSLEQGVYEQYF. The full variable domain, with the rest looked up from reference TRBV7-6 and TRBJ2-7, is GAGVSQSPRYKVTKRGQDVALRCDPISGHVSLYWYRQALGQGPEFLTYFNYEAQQDKSGLPNDRFSAERPEGSISTLTIQRTEQRDSAMYRCASSLEQGVYEQYFGPGTRLTVT.

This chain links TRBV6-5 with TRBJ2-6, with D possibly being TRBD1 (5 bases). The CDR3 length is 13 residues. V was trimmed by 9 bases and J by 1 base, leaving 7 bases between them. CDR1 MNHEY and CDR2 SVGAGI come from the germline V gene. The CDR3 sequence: CASRGSGANVLTF. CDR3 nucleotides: TGTGCCAGTAGGGGTTCTGGGGCCAACGTCCTGACTTTC.

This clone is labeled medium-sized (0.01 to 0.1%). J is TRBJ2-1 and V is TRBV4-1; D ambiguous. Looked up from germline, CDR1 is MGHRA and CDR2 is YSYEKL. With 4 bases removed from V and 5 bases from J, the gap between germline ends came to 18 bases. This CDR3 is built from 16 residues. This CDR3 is CASSPHFPSEDNEQFF. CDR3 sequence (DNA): TGCGCCAGCAGCCCTCACTTTCCCAGTGAGGACAATGAGCAGTTCTTC.

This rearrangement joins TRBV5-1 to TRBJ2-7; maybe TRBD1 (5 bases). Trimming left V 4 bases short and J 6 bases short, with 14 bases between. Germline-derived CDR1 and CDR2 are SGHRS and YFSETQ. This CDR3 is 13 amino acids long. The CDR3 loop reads CASSESPGIEQYF. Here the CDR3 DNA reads TGCGCCAGCAGCGAGTCCCCAGGGATCGAGCAGTACTTC.

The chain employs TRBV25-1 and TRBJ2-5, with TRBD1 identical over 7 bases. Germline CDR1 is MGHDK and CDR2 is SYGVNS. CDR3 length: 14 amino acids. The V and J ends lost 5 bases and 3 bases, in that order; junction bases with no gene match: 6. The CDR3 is CASSTVTGEETQYF. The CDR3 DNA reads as TGTGCCAGCAGTACTGTTACAGGGGAAGAGACCCAGTACTTC.

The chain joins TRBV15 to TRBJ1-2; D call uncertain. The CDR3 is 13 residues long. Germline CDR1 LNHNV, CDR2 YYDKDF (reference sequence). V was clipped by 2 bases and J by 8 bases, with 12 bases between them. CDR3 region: CATSRLTEEGYTF. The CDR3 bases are TGTGCCACCAGCAGACTAACCGAGGAAGGCTACACCTTC.

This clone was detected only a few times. CDR3 DNA: TGTGCCAGCAGCCCCACAGGGATCCCTAGAGGGACTGAAGCTTTCTTT. It yields the protein CASSPTGIPRGTEAFF. The chain combines TRBV5-6 with TRBJ1-1; D is possibly TRBD1 (6 bases). Looked up from germline, CDR1 is SGHDT and CDR2 is YYEEEE. V dropped 4 bases and J dropped 5 bases, with 21 bases sitting between them. The CDR3 length is 16 residues.

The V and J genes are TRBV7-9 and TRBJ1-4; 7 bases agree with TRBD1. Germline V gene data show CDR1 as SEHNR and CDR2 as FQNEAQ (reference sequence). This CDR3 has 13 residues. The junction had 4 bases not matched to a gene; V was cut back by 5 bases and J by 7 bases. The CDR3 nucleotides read TGTGCCAGCAGCCCTCGACAGGGTGAAAAACTGTTTTTT. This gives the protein CASSPRQGEKLFF. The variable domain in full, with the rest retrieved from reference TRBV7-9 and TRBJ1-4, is DTGVSQNPRHKITKRGQNVTFRCDPISEHNRLYWYRQTLGQGPEFLTYFQNEAQLEKSRLLSDRFSAERPKGSFSTLEIQRTEQGDSAMYLCASSPRQGEKLFFGSGTQLSVL.

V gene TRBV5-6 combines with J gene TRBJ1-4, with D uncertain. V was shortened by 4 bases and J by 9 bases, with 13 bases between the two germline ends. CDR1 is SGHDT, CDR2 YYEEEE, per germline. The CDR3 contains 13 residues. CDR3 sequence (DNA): TGTGCCAGCAGCCGTAAGGAGGGAAAAAAACTGTTTTTT. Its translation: CASSRKEGKKLFF.

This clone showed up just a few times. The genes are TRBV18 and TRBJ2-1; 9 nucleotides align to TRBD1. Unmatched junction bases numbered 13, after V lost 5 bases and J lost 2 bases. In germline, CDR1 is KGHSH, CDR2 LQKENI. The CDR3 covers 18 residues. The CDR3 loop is CASSAGTGSHIAYNEQFF. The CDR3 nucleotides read TGTGCCAGCTCAGCCGGGACAGGGTCCCATATAGCCTACAATGAGCAGTTCTTC.

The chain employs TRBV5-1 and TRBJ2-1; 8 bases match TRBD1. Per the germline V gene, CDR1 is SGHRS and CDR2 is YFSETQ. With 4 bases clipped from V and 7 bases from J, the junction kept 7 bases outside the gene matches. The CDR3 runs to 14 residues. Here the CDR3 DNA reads TGCGCCAGCAGCCTACAGGGGGTGAGTAATGAGCAGTTCTTC. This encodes CASSLQGVSNEQFF.

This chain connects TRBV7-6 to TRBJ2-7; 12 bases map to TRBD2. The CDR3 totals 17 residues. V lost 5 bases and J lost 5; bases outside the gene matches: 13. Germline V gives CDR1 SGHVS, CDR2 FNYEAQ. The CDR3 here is CASSLGLAGNVVDEQYF. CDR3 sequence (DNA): TGTGCCAGCAGCCTCGGACTAGCGGGAAACGTAGTAGACGAGCAGTACTTC.

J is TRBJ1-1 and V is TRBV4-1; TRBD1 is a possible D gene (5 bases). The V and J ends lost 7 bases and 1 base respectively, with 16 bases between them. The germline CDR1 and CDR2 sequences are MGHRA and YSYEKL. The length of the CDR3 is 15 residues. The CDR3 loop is CASTAWGGENTEAFF. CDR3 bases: TGCGCCAGCACTGCGTGGGGGGGGGAGAACACTGAAGCTTTCTTT.

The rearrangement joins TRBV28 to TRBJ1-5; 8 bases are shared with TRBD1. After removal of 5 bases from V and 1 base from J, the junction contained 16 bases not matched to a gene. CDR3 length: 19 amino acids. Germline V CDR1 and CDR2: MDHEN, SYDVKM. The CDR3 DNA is TGTGCCAGCAGTCCCTTATCATTTACCGGGACAGGAAGCAATCAGCCCCAGCATTTT. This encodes CASSPLSFTGTGSNQPQHF. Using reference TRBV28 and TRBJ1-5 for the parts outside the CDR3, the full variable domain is DVKVTQSSRYLVKRTGEKVFLECVQDMDHENMFWYRQDPGLGLRLIYFSYDVKMKEKGDIPEGYSVSREKKERFSLILESASTNQTSMYLCASSPLSFTGTGSNQPQHFGDGTRLSIL.